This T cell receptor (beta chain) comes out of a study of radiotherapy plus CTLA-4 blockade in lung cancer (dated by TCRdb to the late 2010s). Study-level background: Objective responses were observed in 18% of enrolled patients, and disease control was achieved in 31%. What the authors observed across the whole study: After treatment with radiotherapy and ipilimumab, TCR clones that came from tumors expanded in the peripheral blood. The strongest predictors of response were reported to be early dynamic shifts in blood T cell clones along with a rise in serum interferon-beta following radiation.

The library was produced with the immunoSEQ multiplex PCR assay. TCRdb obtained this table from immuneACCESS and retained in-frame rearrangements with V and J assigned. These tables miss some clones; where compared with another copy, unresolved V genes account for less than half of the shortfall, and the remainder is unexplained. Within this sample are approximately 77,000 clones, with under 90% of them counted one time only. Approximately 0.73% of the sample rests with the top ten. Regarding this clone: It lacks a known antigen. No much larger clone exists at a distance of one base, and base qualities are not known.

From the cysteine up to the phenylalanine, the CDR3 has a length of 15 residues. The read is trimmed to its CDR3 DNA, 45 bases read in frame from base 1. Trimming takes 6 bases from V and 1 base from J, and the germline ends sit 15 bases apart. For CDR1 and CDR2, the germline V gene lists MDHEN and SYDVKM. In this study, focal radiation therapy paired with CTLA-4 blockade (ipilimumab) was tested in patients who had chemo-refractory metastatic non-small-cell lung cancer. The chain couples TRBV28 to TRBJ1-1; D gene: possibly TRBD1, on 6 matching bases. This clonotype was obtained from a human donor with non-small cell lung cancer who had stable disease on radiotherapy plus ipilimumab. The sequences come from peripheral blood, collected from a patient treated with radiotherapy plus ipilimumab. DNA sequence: TGTGCCAGCAGCTCCCAGGGGTCTAGGAACACTGAAGCTTTCTTT. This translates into CASSSQGSRNTEAFF. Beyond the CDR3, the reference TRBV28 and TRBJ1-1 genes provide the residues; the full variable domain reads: DVKVTQSSRYLVKRTGEKVFLECVQDMDHENMFWYRQDPGLGLRLIYFSYDVKMKEKGDIPEGYSVSREKKERFSLILESASTNQTSMYLCASSSQGSRNTEAFFGQGTRLTVV.